The 21 T cell receptor beta chains reported below all come from one sample, sequenced in a study of OX40 agonist ivuxolimab in advanced cancers. The repertoire was sequenced with immunoSEQ multiplex PCR; TCRdb's copy has only in-frame clones and lacks some. This repertoire shows some 10,000 clones, about 79% found once; its top ten account for about a fifth. This specimen was CD4+ or CD8+ T cells sorted from blood, taken in a trial of the OX40 agonist ivuxolimab. All receptors derive from an adult with an advanced solid tumor such as melanoma, head and neck, liver or kidney cancer.

V usage is TRBV10-3 and J usage is TRBJ2-1; 7 bases are a match to TRBD2. CDR1 and CDR2 (germline): ENHRY, SYGVKD. This CDR3 is built from 13 residues. The V segment lost 6 bases and the J segment 9 bases; nucleotides outside the gene matches: 8. The chain's CDR3 is CAISQTSVGEQFF. CDR3 DNA: TGTGCCATCAGCCAAACTAGCGTGGGTGAGCAGTTCTTC.

This chain links TRBV2 with TRBJ1-2, with D possibly matching TRBD1 (5 bases). Trimming removed 7 bases at V and 4 bases at J, with 16 bases between. The CDR3 is 14 amino acids. Germline values: CDR1 SNHLY, CDR2 FYNNEI. CDR3 sequence reads: CASISGTDVYGYTF. Written as DNA, the CDR3 is TGTGCCAGCATCTCCGGGACGGACGTCTATGGCTACACCTTC.

V and J are TRBV9 and TRBJ1-2; D is unresolved. V lost 0 bases to trimming and J lost 8 bases, with 14 bases between them. CDR1 is SGDLS and CDR2 is YYNGEE in the germline V gene. This CDR3 is 14 amino acids long. The CDR3 DNA follows: TGTGCCAGCAGCGTAGATCGGCAGCCTGGGGGCTACACCTTC. It yields the protein CASSVDRQPGGYTF. Variable domain in full (rest from reference TRBV9 and TRBJ1-2): DSGVTQTPKHLITATGQRVTLRCSPRSGDLSVYWYQQSLDQGLQFLIQYYNGEERAKGNILERFSAQQFPDLHSELNLSSLELGDSALYFCASSVDRQPGGYTFGSGTRLTVV.

This chain links TRBV5-1 with TRBJ1-3; 8 bases align to TRBD1. The CDR3 consists of 15 residues. J was trimmed by 4 bases and V by 2 bases; bases with no gene match: 5. CDR1 is SGHRS, CDR2 YFSETQ, per germline. CDR3 DNA: TGCGCCAGCAGCTTACACAGGGGGTCCGGAAACACCATATATTTT. It translates to CASSLHRGSGNTIYF.

The rearrangement links TRBV7-8 to TRBJ2-1, with 9 bases aligning to TRBD2. CDR1 is SGHVS and CDR2 is FQNEAQ in the germline V gene. Trimming cost V 5 bases and J 0 bases; bases outside gene matches: 8. CDR3 size: 17 residues. The CDR3 DNA follows: TGTGCCAGCAGCACGGGACTAGCTGTAAGCTCCTACAATGAGCAGTTCTTC. Its protein is CASSTGLAVSSYNEQFF.

The gene calls are TRBV14 and TRBJ2-5; D is possibly TRBD2 (6 bases). Trimming removed 4 bases from V and 6 bases from J, with 21 bases in between. The CDR3 is 16 residues long. CDR1 is SGHDN and CDR2 is FVKESK in the germline V gene. Here the CDR3 reads CASSLTTSRVGKTQYF. The CDR3 region has the DNA TGTGCCAGCAGCCTGACAACTAGCAGGGTCGGGAAGACCCAGTACTTC.

The J gene is TRBJ2-2, the V gene TRBV19, with TRBD2 identical over 8 bases. Looked up from germline, CDR1 is LNHDA and CDR2 is SQIVND (reference sequence). V lost 9 bases to trimming and J lost 0 bases; unmatched junction nucleotides: 9. The CDR3 loop spans 16 amino acids. As DNA, the CDR3 is TGTGCCAGCGAACGGGGGGGATCGGCGAACACCGGGGAGCTGTTTTTT. This sequence encodes CASERGGSANTGELFF.

This chain links TRBV29-1 with TRBJ1-1, with a tentative D call TRBD1 (5 bases). The CDR3 has 12 amino acids. V shed 5 bases and J shed 3 bases, with 10 bases lying between them. The germline CDR1 and CDR2 sequences are SQVTM and ANQGSEA. The CDR3 nucleotides read TGCAGCGTTCGTTTGGGGGACACTGAAGCTTTCTTT. It is translated as CSVRLGDTEAFF.

This clone has just a few counts. The chain is built from TRBV7-8 and TRBJ2-1, with TRBD2 matching over 7 bases. This CDR3 comprises 14 residues. Germline loops: CDR1 SGHVS, CDR2 FQNEAQ. J lost 2 bases, V lost 5 bases, and 3 bases had no gene match. In nucleotides, the CDR3 is TGTGCCAGCAGCCTCGGGACTACCTACAATGAGCAGTTCTTC. Residues: CASSLGTTYNEQFF. Full variable domain (remainder filled in from reference TRBV7-8 and TRBJ2-1): GAGVSQSPRYKVAKRGQDVALRCDPISGHVSLFWYQQALGQGPEFLTYFQNEAQLDKSGLPSDRFFAERPEGSVSTLKIQRTQQEDSAVYLCASSLGTTYNEQFFGPGTRLTVL.

CDR3: CATISLYGEANTGELFF. The CDR3 DNA reads as TGTGCCACCATTTCCCTTTATGGGGAAGCGAACACCGGGGAGCTGTTTTTT. The chain carries TRBV7-9 and TRBJ2-2; D is ambiguous. The CDR3 totals 17 residues. Trimming cost V 10 bases and J 0 bases, with 21 bases left between them. Germline CDR1 reads SEHNR; CDR2 reads FQNEAQ (reference sequence).

This CDR3 reads CASSLGFYEQYF. CDR3 nucleotide sequence: TGTGCCAGCAGCTTGGGATTTTACGAGCAGTACTTC. J is TRBJ2-7 and V is TRBV5-4; no firm D call. This CDR3 is built from 12 residues. Per the germline V gene, CDR1 is SGHNT and CDR2 is YYREEE (reference sequence). V shed 0 bases and J shed 4 bases, with 5 bases lying between them.

This sequence joins TRBV4-3 and TRBJ1-5, with D unresolved. Trimming pared 1 base from V and 1 base from J, leaving 11 bases between. The CDR3 runs to 16 residues. Germline V lookup: CDR1 LGHNA, CDR2 YSLEER. The DNA of the CDR3 is TGCGCCAGCAGCCAAGGAACCGGGGTGAGCAATCAGCCCCAGCATTTT. Protein sequence: CASSQGTGVSNQPQHF.

This clone was counted a single time. This chain connects TRBV9 to TRBJ1-6, with D perhaps matching TRBD1 (5 bases). Trimming stripped 1 base from V and 0 bases from J, with 11 bases between. Germline assignment: CDR1 SGDLS and CDR2 YYNGEE. The CDR3 extends over 17 amino acids. CDR3 sequence (DNA): TGTGCCAGCAGCGTATCTGGGGCGAGCTCCTATAATTCACCCCTCCACTTT. Protein: CASSVSGASSYNSPLHF.

The genes are TRBV11-2 and TRBJ2-2, with a possible D match to TRBD2 (5 bases). Germline V gene data show CDR1 as SGHAT and CDR2 as FQNNGV. This CDR3 region has 13 residues. Trimming pared 4 bases from V and 7 bases from J, leaving 10 bases between. The DNA for the CDR3 is TGTGCCAGCAGCTCGAGACGGGGCGGGGAGCTGTTTTTT. It yields the protein CASSSRRGGELFF.

This clone counts as large. The V call is TRBV9, the J call TRBJ1-1; a weak D match, TRBD1 (5 bases). This CDR3 comprises 14 residues. Trimming shortened V by 0 bases and J by 4 bases, and 10 bases separated the two germline ends. Germline CDR1 is SGDLS and CDR2 is YYNGEE. The CDR3 loop is CASSVGPGGTEAFF. The CDR3, as DNA: TGTGCCAGCAGCGTAGGACCCGGGGGCACTGAAGCTTTCTTT.

This clone was counted once. This chain uses TRBV29-1 with TRBJ2-1, with TRBD2 matching over 8 bases. Germline CDR1 and CDR2: SQVTM and ANQGSEA. V was pared by 3 bases and J by 1 base, with 14 bases of the junction left unmatched. The CDR3 consists of 18 residues. For the CDR3, the DNA is TGCAGCGTTGACGGGGGGGGCGGCCCAGGAGGTTCCTACAATGAGCAGTTCTTC. As protein: CSVDGGGGPGGSYNEQFF.

The chain links TRBV4-1 to TRBJ1-3; the D is unclear. The CDR3 is 13 residues long. Trimming cost V 1 base and J 7 bases, with 8 bases left between them. The germline V gene has CDR1 MGHRA and CDR2 YSYEKL. As DNA, the CDR3 is TGCGCCAGCAGCCAAGGCCCCGGCAACACCATATATTTT. Protein product: CASSQGPGNTIYF.

The genes are TRBV9 and TRBJ1-5; D gene uncertain. V was cut by 0 bases and J by 8 bases, with 9 bases left in between. Germline V gene data show CDR1 as SGDLS and CDR2 as YYNGEE. CDR3 length equals 13 residues. CDR3 in amino acids: CASSVGTREPQHF. The DNA of the CDR3 is TGTGCCAGCAGCGTAGGTACTAGGGAGCCCCAGCATTTT.

The chain has TRBV5-1 and TRBJ2-2, with TRBD1 as a possible D gene (5 bases). This CDR3 spans 15 amino acids. CDR1 SGHRS and CDR2 YFSETQ come from the germline V gene. V lost 0 bases and J lost 6, with 12 bases in between. CDR3 DNA sequence: TGCGCCAGCAGCTTGGAACAGGATTATGCCGGGGAGCTGTTTTTT. Translation gives CASSLEQDYAGELFF.

This chain joins TRBV30 and TRBJ2-7, with D possibly being TRBD1 or TRBD2 (6 bases each). Germline V lookup: CDR1 GTSNPN, CDR2 SVGIG (reference sequence). This CDR3 region has 15 residues. Trimming removed 0 bases from V and 4 bases from J, with 16 bases in between. Here the CDR3 DNA reads TGTGCCTGGAGTGTACATCGGGGGCGGAGGTACGAGCAGTACTTC. Its translation is CAWSVHRGRRYEQYF.

This chain links TRBV19 with TRBJ1-4; unclear D gene. The CDR3 sequence is 14 residues long. V lost 3 bases and J 0 bases, leaving 5 bases between the germline ends. Per the germline V gene, CDR1 is LNHDA and CDR2 is SQIVND (reference sequence). The CDR3 spells CASSIAATNEKLFF. The CDR3 nucleotides read TGTGCCAGTAGTATCGCAGCAACTAATGAAAAACTGTTTTTT.